This T cell receptor beta chain is from a study of lymphopenia after photon versus proton radiotherapy. Study outcomes and limitations: Relative stability marked proton patients; photon patients lost diversity and naive cells. In patients who died, overall survival fell as post-nadir TCR diversity dropped more. After lymphocyte nadir, photon-treated repertoires showed oligoclonal expansion, especially CD8+ Temra.

Here immunoSEQ multiplex PCR was the method, and the copy in TCRdb shows in-frame clones only, minus some. The sample shows 55,000 to 70,000 clones, roughly 90% of them seen only once. Germline-derived CDR1 and CDR2 are SGHRS and YFSETQ. The CDR3 contains 13 residues. Trimming removed 0 bases at V and 2 bases at J, with 5 bases between. Note on this clone: Its antigen is undetermined.

The sample consisted of peripheral blood, taken from a patient treated with photon-based radiotherapy. The sequence came from a woman in her thirties or forties with cholangiocarcinoma. The rearrangement uses TRBV5-1 and TRBJ1-2, with D possibly being TRBD1 (5 bases). The CDR3 DNA follows: TGCGCCAGCAGCTTGGAGGGGAACTATGGCTACACCTTC. Protein product: CASSLEGNYGYTF.